The 32 T cell receptor beta chains listed next were all sequenced from one sample in a study of regulatory T cells in long-lasting Graves disease. As for time point: newly diagnosed GD, antithyroid drugs for less than 3 months. The authors made the TCR library using RNA they extracted from PBMCs. Through Arm-PCR of CDR3 regions and iRepertoire HTBI primers, TCR beta libraries were built. MiXCR, run by TCRdb on the multiplex PCR reads, gives a single entry per CDR3 protein. The sample includes roughly 260,000 distinct CDR3 sequences, 15% to 20% of them seen just once. This sample also belongs to another study, concerning T cells in Graves' hyperthyroidism and ophthalmopathy.

Sequencing used peripheral blood mononuclear cells (PBMCs), obtained at new diagnosis, from a patient treated with antithyroid drugs. All receptors derive from a woman in her twenties or thirties with Graves disease.

V usage is TRBV7-3 and J usage is TRBJ2-2, with TRBD2 matching over 7 bases. CDR1 is SGHTA and CDR2 is FQGTGA in the germline V gene. V trimming: 3 bases; J trimming: 2 bases; junction bases outside the gene matches: 6. The CDR3 contains 16 residues. CDR3 loop: CASSFYGTTNTGELFF. CDR3 nucleotides: TGTGCCAGCAGCTTCTACGGGACTACTAACACCGGGGAGCTGTTTTTT. The full variable domain, in which reference TRBV7-3 and TRBJ2-2 provide the parts outside the CDR3, is GAGVSQTPSNKVTEKGKYVELRCDPISGHTALYWYRQSLGQGPEFLIYFQGTGAADDSGLPNDRFFAVRPEGSVSTLKIQRTERGDSAVYLCASSFYGTTNTGELFFGEGSRLTVL.

This clonotype has a handful of counts. The chain carries TRBV6-5 and TRBJ2-7, with 10 bases identical to TRBD1. Germline V gene sequence: CDR1 MNHEY, CDR2 SVGAGI. CDR3 length: 16 residues. J was trimmed by 0 bases and V by 0 bases; bases with no gene match: 2. CDR3 nucleotide sequence: TGTGCCAGCAGTTACTCACGGGACAGGGGCTCCTACGAGCAGTACTTC. Protein sequence: CASSYSRDRGSYEQYF.

This clonotype occurred many times. The genes are TRBV9 and TRBJ2-7, with a possible D match to TRBD1 (6 bases). This CDR3 region has 13 residues. Germline CDR1 and CDR2: SGDLS and YYNGEE. Trimming pared 4 bases from V and 5 bases from J, leaving 13 bases between. The chain's CDR3 is CASSPGQSHEQYF. The CDR3, as DNA: TGTGCCAGCAGCCCCGGACAGTCCCACGAGCAGTACTTC.

V gene TRBV9 combines with J gene TRBJ1-3; TRBD1 might be the D (5 bases). V dropped 3 bases and J dropped 8 bases, with 12 bases sitting between them. This CDR3 has 13 amino acids. The V gene's germline CDR1 is SGDLS and CDR2 YYNGEE. The CDR3 DNA is TGTGCCAGCAGCGACCAGGGAAGCTACACCATATATTTT. Residues: CASSDQGSYTIYF. The full variable domain, in which reference TRBV9 and TRBJ1-3 provide the parts outside the CDR3, is DSGVTQTPKHLITATGQRVTLRCSPRSGDLSVYWYQQSLDQGLQFLIQYYNGEERAKGNILERFSAQQFPDLHSELNLSSLELGDSALYFCASSDQGSYTIYFGEGSWLTVV.

V is TRBV6-1 and J is TRBJ2-3; D not certain. The J call is uncertain, as TRBJ2-5 better fits the DNA end. Germline loops: CDR1 MNHNS, CDR2 SASEGT. The CDR3 spans 13 residues. CDR3 sequence reads: CASSASPGETQYF. The CDR3 DNA sequence: TGTGCCAGCAGCGCTTCTCCTGGAGAGACCCAGTACTTC.

In this sample, this clonotype turned up many times. The chain uses TRBV7-9 and TRBJ1-1; TRBD1 matches 9 bases. V dropped 5 bases and J dropped 8; count of bases not matched to a gene: 18. Germline V gene data show CDR1 as SEHNR and CDR2 as FQNEAQ (reference sequence). This CDR3 has 17 residues. The CDR3, as DNA: TGTGCCAGCAGCATAATCACAGGGGGCATCCAGTTGGTAGAAGCTTTCTTT. It specifies CASSIITGGIQLVEAFF. The entire variable domain, with the rest obtained from reference TRBV7-9 and TRBJ1-1, is as follows: DTGVSQNPRHKITKRGQNVTFRCDPISEHNRLYWYRQTLGQGPEFLTYFQNEAQLEKSRLLSDRFSAERPKGSFSTLEIQRTEQGDSAMYLCASSIITGGIQLVEAFFGQGTRLTVV.

At least ten counts were recorded for this clonotype. The chain carries TRBV6-1 and TRBJ2-3; 8 bases agree with TRBD1. V shed 6 bases and J 3 bases; nucleotides not matched to a gene: 8. This CDR3 has 15 amino acids. The germline CDR1 and CDR2 sequences are MNHNS and SASEGT. CDR3 protein: CASSSSGGWTDTQYF. CDR3 coding DNA: TGTGCCAGCAGCTCCTCAGGGGGCTGGACAGATACGCAGTATTTT.

The rearrangement joins TRBV10-3 to TRBJ1-1, with unresolved D. From germline, CDR1 is ENHRY and CDR2 SYGVKD. The CDR3 is 13 residues long. V lost 8 bases and J lost 1, with 11 bases in between. The CDR3 is CAIFTPENTEAFF. In DNA, the CDR3 is TGTGCCATCTTTACACCGGAGAACACTGAAGCTTTCTTT.

This clonotype came up once. This may come from a read error, since a much larger clone is one base off. The chain is built from TRBV7-3 and TRBJ2-7; D possibly matches TRBD1 or TRBD2 (6 bases each). V lost 0 bases and J lost 6, with 12 bases in between. This CDR3 has 14 amino acids. CDR1 is SGHTA, CDR2 FQGTGA, per germline. The CDR3 loop is CASSLTGGLLEQYF. As DNA, the CDR3 is TGTGCCAGCAGCTTAACGGGGGGCCTTCTCGAGCAGTACTTC.

This clonotype was found a few times. The J gene is TRBJ2-3, the V gene TRBV6-1; D uncertain. V was trimmed by 6 bases and J by 3 bases, leaving 10 bases between them. The CDR3 runs to 13 residues. Germline V CDR1 and CDR2: MNHNS, SASEGT. CDR3 DNA sequence: TGTGCCAGCAGCCGGCTACGTACAGATACGCAGTATTTT. It yields the protein CASSRLRTDTQYF.

This clonotype was recorded many times. The CDR3: CASSYLQGAGELFF. The CDR3, as DNA: TGTGCCAGCAGTTACCTGCAGGGTGCCGGGGAGCTGTTTTTT. The chain carries TRBV12-3 or TRBV12-4 and TRBJ2-2; maybe TRBD1 (5 bases). This CDR3 has 14 residues. Trimming took off 4 bases at V and 6 bases at J, with 12 bases between the two ends.

V and J are TRBV5-1 and TRBJ2-5; possible D gene TRBD1, 5 bases. The CDR3 is 14 residues long. V lost 0 bases, J lost 4 bases, and 10 bases lay in between. Germline CDR1 and CDR2: SGHRS and YFSETQ. The CDR3 coding sequence is TGCGCCAGCAGCTTGGAGGGGCAAGGAGAGACCCAGTACTTC. This gives the protein CASSLEGQGETQYF.

This clonotype was detected only a few times. V and J are TRBV4-2 and TRBJ2-3; 8 bases match TRBD2. Per the germline V gene, CDR1 is LGHNA and CDR2 is YNFKEQ. V lost 4 bases and J lost 0; bases outside the gene matches: 15. The CDR3 has 19 residues. CDR3 sequence (DNA): TGTGCCAGCAGCCGCAAAACGAGCGGGGGAACTACTAGCACAGATACGCAGTATTTT. The encoded protein is CASSRKTSGGTTSTDTQYF.

This clonotype was observed at least ten times. The gene calls are TRBV3-1 and TRBJ2-4; D is unclear. Trimming pared 0 bases from V and 7 bases from J, leaving 10 bases between. CDR1 LGHDT and CDR2 YNNKEL come from the germline V gene (reference sequence). The CDR3 spans 14 residues. CDR3 sequence (DNA): TGTGCCAGCAGCCAAGAAACAGCTGCGAACATTCAGTACTTC. Translation gives CASSQETAANIQYF. Full variable domain (missing parts from reference TRBV3-1 and TRBJ2-4): DTAVSQTPKYLVTQMGNDKSIKCEQNLGHDTMYWYKQDSKKFLKIMFSYNNKELIINETVPNRFSPKSPDKAHLNLHINSLELGDSAVYFCASSQETAANIQYFGAGTRLSVL.

This clonotype was detected only a few times. The chain carries TRBV4-1 and TRBJ2-4, with 7 bases aligning to TRBD2. Trimming took 1 base from V and 7 from J; bases not matched to a gene: 4. The CDR3 covers 14 residues. Germline loops: CDR1 MGHRA, CDR2 YSYEKL. The CDR3 nucleotides read TGCGCCAGCAGCCAAGGAGGGCGGGGGAACATTCAGTACTTC. This codes for CASSQGGRGNIQYF.

The table lists this clonotype with many counts. The chain has TRBV7-9 and TRBJ2-1; D unclear. Trimming took off 5 bases at V and 8 bases at J, with 7 bases between the two ends. This CDR3 comprises 11 residues. Germline-derived CDR1 and CDR2 are SEHNR and FQNEAQ (reference sequence). The CDR3 sequence is CASSLPYEQFF. The CDR3 bases are TGTGCCAGCAGCCTCCCGTATGAGCAGTTCTTC.

This clonotype appeared many times. The chain combines TRBV20-1 with TRBJ1-1, with TRBD1 as a possible D gene (6 bases). Germline V gene data show CDR1 as DFQATT and CDR2 as SNEGSKA (reference sequence). The CDR3 is 14 residues long. V dropped 3 bases and J dropped 0 bases, with 11 bases sitting between them. CDR3 loop: CSASGGPVNTEAFF. For the CDR3, the DNA is TGCAGTGCTAGTGGGGGGCCGGTGAACACTGAAGCTTTCTTT.

Concerning this clonotype: A read error likely explains this, since a far larger clone differs by one base. The rearrangement joins TRBV10-3 to TRBJ2-1, with D maybe TRBD1 (6 bases). The CDR3 loop spans 15 amino acids. Per the germline V gene, CDR1 is ENHRY and CDR2 is SYGVKD. Trimming left V 10 bases short and J 13 bases short, with 29 bases between. The CDR3 DNA is TGTGCCACCAAACAGGGCCCGGCTAGCTTCGAGACCCAGTTCTTC. Amino acid sequence: CATKQGPASFETQFF.

The chain recombines TRBV12-3 or TRBV12-4 with TRBJ1-4, with D possibly matching TRBD1 (6 bases). The CDR3 loop spans 14 amino acids. The ends were cut back, 7 bases at V and 8 bases at J, with 17 bases in the middle. Here the CDR3 reads CASILRGVGEKLFF. The CDR3 nucleotides read TGTGCCAGCATCCTAAGGGGGGTAGGGGAAAAACTGTTTTTT.

This clonotype was detected many times. The genes are TRBV7-2 and TRBJ2-3; D is possibly TRBD2 (6 bases). The CDR3 has 15 residues. Between the trimmed V and J ends, which lost 1 base and 8 bases, there was a span of 16 bases. Germline V lookup: CDR1 SGHTA, CDR2 FQGNSA. CDR3 in amino acids: CASSLGGDAWGTQYF. The CDR3 nucleotides read TGTGCCAGCAGCTTAGGCGGGGATGCTTGGGGTACGCAGTATTTT.

A remark on this clonotype: This may be a read error: a much more frequent sequence differs by one nucleotide. A read error is likely, as this CDR3 ends without the conserved phenylalanine or tryptophan. Here the CDR3 DNA reads TGTGCCAGCAGTTCCGGGGAAGAGGAGGGCTACACCTTA. This codes for CASSSGEEEGYTL. The chain carries TRBV5-6 and TRBJ1-2; D is undetermined. The CDR3 sequence is 13 residues long. Trimming took 5 bases from V and 8 from J, leaving 16 bases between them. CDR1 and CDR2 from the germline V gene are SGHDT and YYEEEE.

The table lists this clonotype with many counts. This chain connects TRBV12-3 or TRBV12-4 to TRBJ1-2, with TRBD1 matching 8 bases. The CDR3 has 19 residues. With V trimmed by 6 bases and J by 0 bases, 18 bases remained unmatched. CDR3 in DNA: TGTGCCAGCAGATTTAGAACCGGACAGGGTTTGTTGCCTAACTATGGCTACACCTTC. Protein product: CASRFRTGQGLLPNYGYTF.

The sample holds one count of this clonotype. The J gene is TRBJ2-2, the V gene TRBV30; 8 bases line up with TRBD1. The CDR3 runs 15 residues. V gave up 2 bases and J gave up 4 bases; unmatched junction bases: 6. Per germline, CDR1 GTSNPN and CDR2 SVGIG (reference sequence). The CDR3 reads CAWSIPDRATGELFF. Here the CDR3 DNA reads TGTGCCTGGAGTATTCCGGACAGGGCCACCGGGGAGCTGTTTTTT.

At least ten counts were recorded for this clonotype. The chain couples TRBV7-2 to TRBJ1-5, with a weak D call TRBD1 (5 bases). Germline V gives CDR1 SGHTA, CDR2 FQGNSA. The ends were cut back, 1 base at V and 2 bases at J, with 9 bases in the middle. The CDR3 runs to 15 residues. CDR3 sequence (DNA): TGTGCCAGCAGCTTAGTATTCAGGGGCAATCAGCCCCAGCATTTT. Residues: CASSLVFRGNQPQHF.

This clonotype has ten or more counts. The chain has TRBV12-3 or TRBV12-4 and TRBJ1-6; the match to TRBD1 covers 8 bases. This CDR3 spans 15 amino acids. J gave up 7 bases and V 2 bases, and 4 bases lay outside the gene matches. The CDR3 DNA reads as TGTGCCAGCAGTTTAAGGACAGGGTGGAATTCACCCCTCCACTTT. Its protein product is CASSLRTGWNSPLHF.

On this clonotype: The missing conserved phenylalanine or tryptophan at the end of this CDR3 makes a read error likely. This rearrangement joins TRBV14 to TRBJ2-5; possible D gene TRBD1, 6 bases. CDR1 and CDR2 from the germline V gene are SGHDN and FVKESK. The V end lost 2 bases, the J end lost 6 bases, and 10 bases lay between the germline ends. The CDR3 has 13 residues. CDR3 sequence: CASSQIRGQTQYL. Written as DNA, the CDR3 is TGTGCCAGCAGCCAAATCAGGGGACAGACCCAGTACTTA.

As to this clonotype: This may be a read error: a much more frequent sequence differs by one nucleotide. The chain couples TRBV6-2 or TRBV6-3 to TRBJ2-3, with TRBD2 as a possible D gene (7 bases). Germline CDR1 MNHEY, CDR2 SVGEGT. This CDR3 region has 13 residues. Trimming took 8 bases from V and 5 from J, leaving 14 bases between them. CDR3 loop: CASPKRGGDTQYF. The CDR3, as DNA: TGTGCCAGCCCGAAGAGGGGGGGAGATACGCAGTATTTT.

This clonotype was seen ten or more times. The chain uses TRBV7-9 and TRBJ2-3; 7 nucleotides agree with TRBD2. This CDR3 is 16 amino acids long. Looked up from germline, CDR1 is SEHNR and CDR2 is FQNEAQ (reference sequence). J gave up 3 bases and V 5 bases, and 11 bases lay outside the gene matches. The CDR3 DNA reads as TGTGCCAGCAGCCACGGACCGGGACTAAAAACAGATACGCAGTATTTT. As protein: CASSHGPGLKTDTQYF.

At least ten counts were recorded for this clonotype. The V and J genes are TRBV5-6 and TRBJ1-5, with D unclear. CDR3 length: 14 amino acids. CDR1 is SGHDT and CDR2 is YYEEEE in the germline V gene. V lost 4 bases and J 3 bases, leaving 11 bases between the germline ends. The CDR3 region is CASSRWGTNQPQHF. The CDR3 DNA is TGTGCCAGCAGCCGTTGGGGAACCAATCAGCCCCAGCATTTT.

This chain joins TRBV5-1 and TRBJ2-3, with TRBD2 matching 8 bases. Looked up from germline, CDR1 is SGHRS and CDR2 is YFSETQ. The CDR3 loop spans 17 amino acids. J lost 1 base, V lost 5 bases, and 12 bases had no gene match. This CDR3 is CASSRSLSSGRTDTQYF. The DNA for the CDR3 is TGCGCCAGCAGTAGGTCTTTGTCTAGCGGGCGCACAGATACGCAGTATTTT.

This clonotype was seen many times. The rearrangement links TRBV6-2 or TRBV6-3 to TRBJ2-1; D assignment may be TRBD1 or TRBD2 (6 bases each). Looked up from germline, CDR1 is MNHEY and CDR2 is SVGEGT. The ends were cut back, 6 bases at V and 6 bases at J, with 15 bases in the middle. The CDR3 sequence is 14 residues long. CDR3 in DNA: TGTGCCAGCAGACTCCTGGGGGGCTCCAATGAGCAGTTCTTC. This sequence encodes CASRLLGGSNEQFF.

This clonotype was recorded at least ten times. The chain uses TRBV5-6 and TRBJ2-7; D is uncertain. The V and J ends lost 3 bases and 3 bases respectively, with 16 bases between them. CDR1 is SGHDT, CDR2 YYEEEE, per germline. The CDR3 runs to 15 residues. CDR3 in amino acids: CASSSLQVTYYEQYF. The CDR3 region has the DNA TGTGCCAGCAGCTCACTTCAAGTTACTTACTACGAGCAGTACTTC.